Shown below are 14 T cell receptor beta chains from a single sample sequenced in a study of post-analysis software for immune sequencing data. The study, taken as a whole, reports: The five TRBV segments detected at higher frequency in patients than in controls included TRBV5-6, TRBV5-1 and TRBV20-1.

Which antigens these TCRs recognize remains unknown. TCR beta cDNA libraries had unique molecular identifiers. MiXCR was run by TCRdb on the PCR reads, yielding one entry per CDR3 protein. The table shows a few hundred thousand distinct CDR3 sequences, with roughly 38% occurring only once. The sequenced sample was blood. The source is a girl aged 10-17 years with multiple sclerosis.

This clonotype was detected a few times. The CDR3 here is CASSVSGTGPYEQYF. The CDR3 DNA reads TGTGCCAGCAGCGTCTCCGGGACAGGGCCCTACGAGCAGTACTTC. V usage is TRBV9 and J usage is TRBJ2-7, with 9 positions matching TRBD1. The CDR3 length is 15 residues. From germline, CDR1 is SGDLS and CDR2 YYNGEE. The ends lost 2 bases at V and 2 bases at J; junction bases unmatched: 5.

This clonotype was seen more than once but under ten times. The chain employs TRBV9 and TRBJ1-6, with D unclear. The CDR3 contains 14 residues. Germline CDR1 and CDR2: SGDLS and YYNGEE. V lost 1 base and J lost 12, with 14 bases in between. CDR3 nucleotide sequence: TGTGCCAGCAGCGTATCCGGGGATGAAGTACCCCTCCACTTT. It specifies CASSVSGDEVPLHF.

The CDR3 loop reads CASSLSGGNLYNEQFF. CDR3 coding DNA: TGTGCCAGCAGTTTATCGGGGGGGAACCTTTACAATGAGCAGTTCTTC. The rearrangement links TRBV27 to TRBJ2-1; TRBD2 matches at 7 bases. The ends lost 0 bases at V and 4 bases at J; junction bases unmatched: 6. The CDR3 extends over 16 amino acids. Germline CDR1 is MNHEY and CDR2 is SMNVEV (reference sequence).

The CDR3 loop reads CASSLGGSTSGVREQFF. CDR3 bases: TGCGCCAGCAGCTTGGGAGGTTCGACTAGCGGGGTGAGGGAGCAGTTCTTC. The V call is TRBV5-1, the J call TRBJ2-1; 11 bases fit TRBD2. V was clipped by 0 bases and J by 10 bases; unmatched bases: 12. CDR3 size: 17 residues. Per germline, CDR1 SGHRS and CDR2 YFSETQ. Based on the CDR3 plus reference TRBV5-1 and TRBJ2-1, the full variable domain is KAGVTQTPRYLIKTRGQQVTLSCSPISGHRSVSWYQQTPGQGLQFLFEYFSETQRNKGNFPGRFSGRQFSNSRSEMNVSTLELGDSALYLCASSLGGSTSGVREQFFGPGTRLTVL.

This clonotype was seen ten or more times. The chain recombines TRBV7-8 with TRBJ2-5; D call uncertain. CDR1 and CDR2 (germline): SGHVS, FQNEAQ. Trimming removed 1 base at V and 4 bases at J, with 10 bases between. This CDR3 has 14 amino acids. CDR3 coding DNA: TGTGCCAGCAGCTTAGTTATTAGCAGAGAGACCCAGTACTTC. It encodes CASSLVISRETQYF.

The CDR3 nucleotides read TGTGCCAGCAGCCAAAGGACAGGGACGGGGGAGCAGTACTTC. This sequence encodes CASSQRTGTGEQYF. The rearrangement links TRBV3-1 to TRBJ2-7, with 8 bases that match TRBD1. After removal of 2 bases from V and 7 bases from J, the junction contained 7 bases not matched to a gene. The CDR3 is 14 amino acids. Looked up from germline, CDR1 is LGHDT and CDR2 is YNNKEL (reference sequence).

The V and J genes are TRBV18 and TRBJ2-5; 9 nucleotides align to TRBD1. Matching the DNA end better, TRBJ2-7 makes the J call doubtful. Germline loops: CDR1 KGHSH, CDR2 LQKENI. This CDR3 region has 16 residues. The CDR3 DNA reads as TGTGCCAGCTCACCACAACCGACAGGGGGTCAGAGCGAGCAGTACTTC. This codes for CASSPQPTGGQSEQYF.

This sequence joins TRBV7-2 and TRBJ1-5; unclear D gene. There are 14 residues in the CDR3. Germline values: CDR1 SGHTA, CDR2 FQGNSA. Between the trimmed V and J ends, which lost 1 base and 3 bases, there was a span of 7 bases. CDR3 sequence: CASSLGASNQPQHF. CDR3 DNA sequence: TGTGCCAGCAGCTTAGGGGCATCCAATCAGCCCCAGCATTTT.

This clonotype was seen many times. The chain combines TRBV20-1 with TRBJ1-5; 10 nucleotides line up with TRBD1. The CDR3 is 15 amino acids. From germline, CDR1 is DFQATT and CDR2 SNEGSKA (reference sequence). Trimming took 5 bases from V and 0 from J; bases not matched to a gene: 4. The CDR3: CSALTGGFSNQPQHF. DNA of the CDR3: TGCAGTGCTCTGACAGGGGGCTTTAGCAATCAGCCCCAGCATTTT.

This clonotype has just a few counts. CDR3 nucleotide sequence: TGTGCCAGCAGAAACAATAGCGGGGGGGCTTCCGAGACCCAGTACTTC. Its translation is CASRNNSGGASETQYF. The chain combines TRBV6-8 with TRBJ2-5; 11 nucleotides agree with TRBD2. The CDR3 spans 16 residues. Germline CDR1 and CDR2: MNHGY and SAAAGT. Trimming cost V 6 bases and J 5 bases; bases outside gene matches: 11.

The chain uses TRBV12-3 or TRBV12-4 and TRBJ1-5; 9 bases fit TRBD1. V lost 5 bases, J lost 6 bases, and 5 bases stayed unmatched. The CDR3 covers 14 residues. As DNA, the CDR3 is TGTGCCAGCAGTCGGACAGGGGACGGTCAGCCCCAGCATTTT. Amino acids: CASSRTGDGQPQHF.

This clonotype was observed a handful of times. The chain recombines TRBV6-6 with TRBJ1-4; TRBD1 is a possible D gene (6 bases). The CDR3 runs to 15 residues. The V gene lost 7 bases and the J gene lost 0 bases, with 12 bases spanning the gap. Germline CDR1 MNHNY, CDR2 SVGAGI (reference sequence). CDR3 amino acids: CASKTGPATNEKLFF. The CDR3 nucleotides read TGTGCCAGCAAAACAGGGCCTGCAACTAATGAAAAACTGTTTTTT.

There are a few counts of this clonotype. The chain recombines TRBV7-2 with TRBJ1-4; D remains unclear. The V end was cut by 2 bases, the J end by 4 bases, with 11 bases between. Germline CDR1 and CDR2: SGHTA and FQGNSA. This CDR3 has 15 residues. This CDR3 reads CASSLRPANNEKLFF. CDR3 coding DNA: TGTGCCAGCAGCTTAAGGCCGGCTAATAATGAAAAACTGTTTTTT.

This clonotype showed up just a few times. The J gene is TRBJ1-5, the V gene TRBV7-6; D possibly corresponds to TRBD1 (6 bases). Germline CDR1 reads SGHVS; CDR2 reads FNYEAQ. The CDR3 is 15 amino acids. Trimming removed 1 base from V and 5 bases from J, with 12 bases in between. In DNA form, the CDR3 reads TGTGCCAGCAGCTTAGACTCGGGGGCAGATCAGCCCCAGCATTTT. It encodes CASSLDSGADQPQHF.